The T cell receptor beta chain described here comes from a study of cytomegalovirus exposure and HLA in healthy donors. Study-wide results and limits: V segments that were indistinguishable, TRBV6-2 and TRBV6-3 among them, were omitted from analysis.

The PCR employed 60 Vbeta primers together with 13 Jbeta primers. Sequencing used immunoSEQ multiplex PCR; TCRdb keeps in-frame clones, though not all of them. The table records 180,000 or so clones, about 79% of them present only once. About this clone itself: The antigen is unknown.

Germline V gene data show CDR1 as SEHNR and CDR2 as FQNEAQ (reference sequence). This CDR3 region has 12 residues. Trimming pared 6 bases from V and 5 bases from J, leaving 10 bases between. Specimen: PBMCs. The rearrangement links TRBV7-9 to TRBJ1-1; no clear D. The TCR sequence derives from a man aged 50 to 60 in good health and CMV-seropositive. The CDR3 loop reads CASRRETTEAFF. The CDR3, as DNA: TGTGCCAGCAGGCGAGAAACGACTGAAGCTTTCTTT. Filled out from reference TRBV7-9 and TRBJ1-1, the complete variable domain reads DTGVSQNPRHKITKRGQNVTFRCDPISEHNRLYWYRQTLGQGPEFLTYFQNEAQLEKSRLLSDRFSAERPKGSFSTLEIQRTEQGDSAMYLCASRRETTEAFFGQGTRLTVV.